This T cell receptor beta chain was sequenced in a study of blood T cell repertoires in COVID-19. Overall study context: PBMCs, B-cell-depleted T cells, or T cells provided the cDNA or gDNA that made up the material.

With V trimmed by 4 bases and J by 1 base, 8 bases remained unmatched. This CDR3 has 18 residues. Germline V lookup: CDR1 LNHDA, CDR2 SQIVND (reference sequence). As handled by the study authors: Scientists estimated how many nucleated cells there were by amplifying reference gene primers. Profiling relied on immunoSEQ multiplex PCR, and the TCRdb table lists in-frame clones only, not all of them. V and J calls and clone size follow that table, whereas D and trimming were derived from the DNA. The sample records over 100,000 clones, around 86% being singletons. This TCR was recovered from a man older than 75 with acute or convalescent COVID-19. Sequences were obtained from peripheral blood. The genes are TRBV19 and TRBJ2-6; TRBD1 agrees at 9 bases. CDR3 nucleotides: TGTGCCAGTAGTACCCTGGGGACAGGGTCTTCTGGGGCCAACGTCCTGACTTTC. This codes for CASSTLGTGSSGANVLTF.